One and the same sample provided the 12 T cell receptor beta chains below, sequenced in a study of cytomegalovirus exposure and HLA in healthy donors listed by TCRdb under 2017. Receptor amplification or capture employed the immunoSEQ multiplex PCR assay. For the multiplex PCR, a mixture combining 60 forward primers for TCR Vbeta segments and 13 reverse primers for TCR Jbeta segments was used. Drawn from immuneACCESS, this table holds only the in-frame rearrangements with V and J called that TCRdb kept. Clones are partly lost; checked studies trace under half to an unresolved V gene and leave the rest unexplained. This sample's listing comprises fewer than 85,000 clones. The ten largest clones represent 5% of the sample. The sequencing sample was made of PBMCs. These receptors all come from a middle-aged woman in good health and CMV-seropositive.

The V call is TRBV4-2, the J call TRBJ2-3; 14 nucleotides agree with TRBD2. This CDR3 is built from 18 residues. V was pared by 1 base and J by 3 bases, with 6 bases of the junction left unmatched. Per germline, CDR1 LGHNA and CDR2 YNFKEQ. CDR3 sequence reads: CASSQGLAGGPSTDTQYF. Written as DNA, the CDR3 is TGTGCCAGCAGCCAAGGACTAGCGGGGGGGCCTTCGACAGATACGCAGTATTTT.

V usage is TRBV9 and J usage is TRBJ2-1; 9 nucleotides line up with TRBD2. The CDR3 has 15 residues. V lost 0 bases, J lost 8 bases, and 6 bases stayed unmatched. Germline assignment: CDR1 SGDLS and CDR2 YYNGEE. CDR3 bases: TGTGCCAGCAGCGTAGTGGCGGGGGGGCCATATGAGCAGTTCTTC. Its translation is CASSVVAGGPYEQFF.

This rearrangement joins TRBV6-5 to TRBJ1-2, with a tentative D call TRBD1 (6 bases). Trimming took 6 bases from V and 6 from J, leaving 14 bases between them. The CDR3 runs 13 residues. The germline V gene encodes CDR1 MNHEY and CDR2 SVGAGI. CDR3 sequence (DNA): TGTGCCAGCAGCGACAGGTTAAACCATGGCTACACCTTC. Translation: CASSDRLNHGYTF.

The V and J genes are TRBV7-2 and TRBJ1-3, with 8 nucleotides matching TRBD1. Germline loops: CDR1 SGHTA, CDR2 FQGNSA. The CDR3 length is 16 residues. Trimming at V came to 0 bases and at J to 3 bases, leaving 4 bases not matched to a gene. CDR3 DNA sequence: TGTGCCAGCAGCTTAGCCCCAGGGGGCGGTGGAAACACCATATATTTT. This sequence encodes CASSLAPGGGGNTIYF. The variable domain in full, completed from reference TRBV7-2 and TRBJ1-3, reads GAGVSQSPSNKVTEKGKDVELRCDPISGHTALYWYRQSLGQGLEFLIYFQGNSAPDKSGLPSDRFSAERTGGSVSTLTIQRTQQEDSAVYLCASSLAPGGGGNTIYFGEGSWLTVV.

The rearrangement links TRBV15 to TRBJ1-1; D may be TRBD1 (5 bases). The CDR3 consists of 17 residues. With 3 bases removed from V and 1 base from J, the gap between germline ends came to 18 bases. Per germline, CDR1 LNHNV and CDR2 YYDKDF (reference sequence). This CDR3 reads CATSSRKTGWANTEAFF. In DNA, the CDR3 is TGTGCCACCAGCAGTAGAAAAACAGGCTGGGCGAACACTGAAGCTTTCTTT.

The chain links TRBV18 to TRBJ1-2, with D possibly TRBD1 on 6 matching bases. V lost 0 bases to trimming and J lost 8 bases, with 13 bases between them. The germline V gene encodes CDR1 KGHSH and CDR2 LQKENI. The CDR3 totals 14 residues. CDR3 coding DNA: TGTGCCAGCTCACCACCGACAGGCTCAGAGGGCTACACCTTC. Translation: CASSPPTGSEGYTF.

The CDR3 sequence is CASSPGTSGRDNEQFF. The CDR3 region has the DNA TGTGCCAGTAGTCCAGGGACTAGCGGGAGGGACAATGAGCAGTTCTTC. The chain uses TRBV19 and TRBJ2-1; 16 bases map to TRBD2. After removal of 5 bases from V and 5 bases from J, the junction contained 3 bases not matched to a gene. Germline V CDR1 and CDR2: LNHDA, SQIVND (reference sequence). The CDR3 loop spans 16 amino acids.

CDR3 region: CASSRLAGGAYNEQFF. As DNA, the CDR3 is TGTGCCAGCAGCCGTTTAGCGGGAGGAGCCTACAATGAGCAGTTCTTC. The chain uses TRBV13 and TRBJ2-1; 10 bases align to TRBD2. The CDR3 has 16 amino acids. In germline, CDR1 is PRHDT, CDR2 FYEKMQ (reference sequence). Losses at the gene ends were 5 bases for V and 2 bases for J; bases not matched to a gene: 6.

CDR3 in amino acids: CASSLQGRNTEAFF. The CDR3 DNA reads TGTGCCAGCAGCTTGCAGGGGAGGAACACTGAAGCTTTCTTT. The rearrangement links TRBV7-9 to TRBJ1-1; a weak D match, TRBD1 (6 bases). CDR1 is SEHNR and CDR2 is FQNEAQ in the germline V gene (reference sequence). V gave up 3 bases and J gave up 1 base, with 9 bases separating them. The CDR3 has 14 amino acids.

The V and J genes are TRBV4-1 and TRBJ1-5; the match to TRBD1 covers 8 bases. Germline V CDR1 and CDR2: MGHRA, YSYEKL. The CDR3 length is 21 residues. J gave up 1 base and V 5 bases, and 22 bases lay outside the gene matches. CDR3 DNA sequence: TGCGCCAGCAGCGGTATACTTCTCCCAGCCCCATACAGGGGGAGCAATCAGCCCCAGCATTTT. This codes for CASSGILLPAPYRGSNQPQHF.

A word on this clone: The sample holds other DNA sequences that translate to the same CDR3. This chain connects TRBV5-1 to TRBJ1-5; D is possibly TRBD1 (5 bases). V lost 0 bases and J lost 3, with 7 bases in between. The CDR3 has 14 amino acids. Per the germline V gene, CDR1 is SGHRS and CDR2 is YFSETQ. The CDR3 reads CASSLGQNNQPQHF. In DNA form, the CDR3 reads TGCGCCAGCAGCTTGGGACAGAACAATCAGCCCCAGCATTTT.

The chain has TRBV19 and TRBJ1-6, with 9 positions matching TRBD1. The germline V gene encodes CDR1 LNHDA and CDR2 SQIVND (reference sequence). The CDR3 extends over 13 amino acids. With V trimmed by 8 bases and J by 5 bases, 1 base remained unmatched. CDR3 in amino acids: CASWDRDNSPLHF. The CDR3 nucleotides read TGTGCCAGTTGGGACAGGGATAATTCACCCCTCCACTTT.